These 5 T cell receptor beta chains were sequenced from one sample in a study of spatial heterogeneity in lung cancer. No antigen is known for these receptors. General study findings and limits: The study found that expanded intratumoral alpha and beta TCR counts tracked tumor mutation counts.

Each CDR3 protein is one row after TCRdb ran MiXCR on the 5' RACE reads. In the table there are several thousand distinct CDR3 sequences, roughly 7% of which are singletons. Time point: sample taken at primary tumor resection. This specimen consisted of lung tumor tissue, obtained at surgery. These receptors came from a male donor with early-stage non-small cell lung cancer.

By share, this clonotype ranks as medium-sized. The chain recombines TRBV10-3 with TRBJ2-7, with 11 bases fitting TRBD2. After removal of 5 bases from V and 2 bases from J, the junction contained 5 bases not matched to a gene. The germline V gene encodes CDR1 ENHRY and CDR2 SYGVKD. The CDR3 length is 15 residues. In DNA, the CDR3 is TGTGCCATCAGTCTAATAGCGGGAGGGCCCTACGAGCAGTACTTC. It is translated as CAISLIAGGPYEQYF.

This clonotype showed up many times. This rearrangement joins TRBV6-5 to TRBJ2-7; D not resolved. V dropped 8 bases and J dropped 2 bases, with 13 bases sitting between them. Germline values: CDR1 MNHEY, CDR2 SVGAGI. The CDR3 length is 13 residues. The DNA of the CDR3 is TGTGCCAGCTCCCTTTCAGTTGCCTACGAGCAGTACTTC. Residues: CASSLSVAYEQYF.

Comments on this clonotype: The junction does not match germline at one end; this may be a read error. This sequence joins TRBV4-2 and TRBJ2-7; TRBD1 aligns across 8 bases. Germline V gives CDR1 LGHNA, CDR2 YNFKEQ. The CDR3 sequence is 15 residues long. DNA of the CDR3: TGTGCCAGCAGTCAAGGACAGGGCGGGGCCTACGAGCAGTACTTC. It is translated as CASSQGQGGAYEQYF.

Judged by abundance, this clonotype is medium-sized. The V and J genes are TRBV5-4 and TRBJ2-2; 9 bases are shared with TRBD1. The length of the CDR3 is 14 residues. V gave up 3 bases and J gave up 7 bases; unmatched junction bases: 4. The V gene's germline CDR1 is SGHNT and CDR2 YYREEE (reference sequence). In DNA, the CDR3 is TGTGCCAGCAGCTCGACAGGGGGGTACGGGGAGCTGTTTTTT. This encodes CASSSTGGYGELFF.

This clonotype was picked up many times. This chain joins TRBV6-2 or TRBV6-3 and TRBJ2-7; D possibly uses TRBD1 or TRBD2 (6 bases each). V was cut by 9 bases and J by 5 bases, with 11 bases left in between. The germline V gene encodes CDR1 MNHEY and CDR2 SVGEGT. The CDR3 length is 11 residues. CDR3 in amino acids: CASGGPHEQYF. The CDR3 DNA sequence: TGTGCCAGTGGGGGGCCCCACGAGCAGTACTTC.